The 18 T cell receptor beta chains below all came from one sample that was sequenced in a study of blood T cell repertoires in COVID-19. Clones were read by immunoSEQ multiplex PCR, and TCRdb kept only the in-frame ones, dropping some. The sample yields some 20,000 clones, roughly 87% seen once. Sequenced material: peripheral blood. The source is a human donor in a cohort sampled during active COVID-19. The donor label of this sample is uncertain.

In DNA form, the CDR3 reads TGTGCCAGCAGTTTCACAGGAGAGGGCTACACCTTC. It encodes CASSFTGEGYTF. The J gene is TRBJ1-2, the V gene TRBV27; a weak D match, TRBD1 (5 bases). V lost 3 bases, J lost 8 bases, and 10 bases lay in between. Per the germline V gene, CDR1 is MNHEY and CDR2 is SMNVEV (reference sequence). This CDR3 is 12 amino acids long.

The chain is built from TRBV2 and TRBJ1-2, with D possibly being TRBD1 (6 bases). The CDR3 runs to 14 residues. CDR1 is SNHLY and CDR2 is FYNNEI in the germline V gene. V shed 4 bases and J shed 3 bases, with 12 bases lying between them. The CDR3 loop reads CASSAGERDYGYTF. As DNA, the CDR3 is TGTGCCAGCAGTGCAGGGGAGAGGGACTATGGCTACACCTTC.

This clone has only a few counts. The chain employs TRBV15 and TRBJ1-5; 7 bases are shared with TRBD1. From germline, CDR1 is LNHNV and CDR2 YYDKDF (reference sequence). There are 15 residues in the CDR3. Unmatched junction bases numbered 8, after V lost 5 bases and J lost 4 bases. In nucleotides, the CDR3 is TGTGCCACCAGCTCCTCCGGGACAGCAAATCAGCCCCAGCATTTT. It yields the protein CATSSSGTANQPQHF.

The chain links TRBV9 to TRBJ1-6; D remains ambiguous. V was shortened by 0 bases and J by 8 bases, with 15 bases between the two germline ends. Germline V gene data show CDR1 as SGDLS and CDR2 as YYNGEE. The CDR3 is 16 amino acids. Here the CDR3 reads CASSVGRPTGDSPLHF. In nucleotides, the CDR3 is TGTGCCAGCAGCGTAGGGCGACCAACCGGGGATTCACCCCTCCACTTT.

Only a few counts were recorded for this clone. The rearrangement joins TRBV2 to TRBJ1-2; D uncertain. Germline lookup yields CDR1 SNHLY and CDR2 FYNNEI. There are 13 residues in the CDR3. V lost 6 bases and J 8 bases, leaving 16 bases between the germline ends. The CDR3 loop reads CASSFGPPKGYTF. The CDR3 nucleotides read TGTGCCAGCAGCTTTGGGCCACCTAAGGGCTACACCTTC.

The chain carries TRBV30 and TRBJ2-5; 10 nucleotides match TRBD2. The V segment lost 0 bases and the J segment 2 bases; nucleotides outside the gene matches: 3. This CDR3 is built from 15 residues. From germline, CDR1 is GTSNPN and CDR2 SVGIG (reference sequence). The CDR3 here is CAWSVSGRKQETQYF. The CDR3 DNA follows: TGTGCCTGGAGTGTTAGCGGGAGGAAACAAGAGACCCAGTACTTC.

This chain joins TRBV24-1 and TRBJ2-5, with TRBD1 matching over 9 bases. Germline values: CDR1 KGHDR, CDR2 SFDVKD. Trimming at V came to 4 bases and at J to 6 bases, leaving 8 bases not matched to a gene. The CDR3 consists of 15 residues. The CDR3 DNA follows: TGTGCCACCAGTGAGGGGGGACAGGGTAGAAAGACCCAGTACTTC. This encodes CATSEGGQGRKTQYF.

The rearrangement links TRBV5-1 to TRBJ2-1, with D possibly being TRBD2 (6 bases). CDR3 length: 15 residues. The ends were cut back, 1 base at V and 1 base at J, with 9 bases in the middle. Germline CDR1 SGHRS, CDR2 YFSETQ. Here the CDR3 reads CASSLRAGSYNEQFF. CDR3 bases: TGCGCCAGCAGCTTGAGGGCGGGGTCCTACAATGAGCAGTTCTTC.

This clone occurred a few times. The chain links TRBV27 to TRBJ1-5; 7 nucleotides line up with TRBD1. Germline assignment: CDR1 MNHEY and CDR2 SMNVEV (reference sequence). The ends lost 6 bases at V and 0 bases at J; junction bases unmatched: 11. The CDR3 runs to 17 residues. CDR3 coding DNA: TGTGCCAGCAGGGCCCTGACAGGGTCTTATAGCAATCAGCCCCAGCATTTT. As protein: CASRALTGSYSNQPQHF.

The chain employs TRBV7-2 and TRBJ2-7; TRBD2 might be the D (5 bases). There are 14 residues in the CDR3. Looked up from germline, CDR1 is SGHTA and CDR2 is FQGNSA. Deletions cut 1 base from V and 3 bases from J, with 10 bases between. CDR3 coding DNA: TGTGCCAGCAGCTTAGGGACTCGTAACTACGAGCAGTACTTC. Translation gives CASSLGTRNYEQYF.

CDR3 nucleotides: TGTGCCAGCAGGGGACAGGGAGGAAACTATGGCTACACCTTC. Protein sequence: CASRGQGGNYGYTF. This chain links TRBV2 with TRBJ1-2, with TRBD1 matching 9 bases. This CDR3 has 14 amino acids. From germline, CDR1 is SNHLY and CDR2 FYNNEI. With 6 bases clipped from V and 2 bases from J, the junction kept 4 bases outside the gene matches.

V is TRBV30 and J is TRBJ1-6, with D possibly TRBD1 on 5 matching bases. From germline, CDR1 is GTSNPN and CDR2 SVGIG (reference sequence). With 4 bases removed from V and 9 bases from J, the gap between germline ends came to 10 bases. This CDR3 comprises 12 residues. CDR3 nucleotides: TGTGCCTGGAAAGGGACTGGTTCACCCCTCCACTTT. This codes for CAWKGTGSPLHF.

The rearrangement links TRBV5-1 to TRBJ2-2; TRBD1 agrees at 7 bases. The CDR3 totals 17 residues. With V trimmed by 3 bases and J by 2 bases, 10 bases remained unmatched. Germline CDR1 reads SGHRS; CDR2 reads YFSETQ. CDR3 nucleotides: TGCGCCAGCAGCTATCAGGGTAGGGGGCCAAACACCGGGGAGCTGTTTTTT. Amino acids: CASSYQGRGPNTGELFF.

The chain has TRBV3-1 (or the pseudogene TRBV3-2) and TRBJ1-1; 11 positions match TRBD1. This CDR3 spans 15 amino acids. Per the germline V gene, CDR1 is LGHDT and CDR2 is YNNKEL (reference sequence). The junction had 2 bases not matched to a gene; V was cut back by 4 bases and J by 1 base. CDR3 coding DNA: TGTGCCAGCAGCCGGGGGACAGGGGGGAACACTGAAGCTTTCTTT. It encodes CASSRGTGGNTEAFF.

This clone was counted between two and nine times. The V gene is TRBV7-9, the J gene TRBJ1-1; no reliable D call. The CDR3 totals 14 residues. V lost 4 bases to trimming and J lost 0 bases, with 9 bases between them. The germline CDR1 and CDR2 sequences are SEHNR and FQNEAQ (reference sequence). CDR3 coding DNA: TGTGCCAGCAGCTCCCCGGTATTGAACACTGAAGCTTTCTTT. Protein product: CASSSPVLNTEAFF.

This clone was seen a single time. The chain uses TRBV7-2 and TRBJ2-1; 7 positions agree with TRBD2. V lost 2 bases and J lost 5; bases outside the gene matches: 3. The CDR3 runs 14 residues. Germline CDR1 and CDR2: SGHTA and FQGNSA. DNA for the CDR3: TGTGCCAGCAGCTTAAGGCGGGAGAACAATGAGCAGTTCTTC. Its translation is CASSLRRENNEQFF.

The V call is TRBV6-2 or TRBV6-3, the J call TRBJ2-2, with 7 bases aligning to TRBD2. Germline V gene sequence: CDR1 MNHEY, CDR2 SVGEGT. The CDR3 spans 17 residues. V was clipped by 0 bases and J by 5 bases; unmatched bases: 9. The CDR3 is CASSYSPGLDRTGELFF. The CDR3 DNA reads TGTGCCAGCAGTTACTCCCCTGGACTAGATCGGACCGGGGAGCTGTTTTTT.

The chain combines TRBV5-1 with TRBJ2-2; no clear D. Germline CDR1 is SGHRS and CDR2 is YFSETQ. Trimming cost V 0 bases and J 6 bases, with 9 bases left between them. The CDR3 runs 14 residues. CDR3 loop: CASSLALRAGELFF. The CDR3 DNA sequence: TGCGCCAGCAGCTTGGCCCTACGGGCCGGGGAGCTGTTTTTT.